This TCR beta chain was retrieved from a study of shared clonotypes between healthy human individuals. The naive CD8 population came from CD45RO-negative cells selected for CCR7, without terminally differentiated effector memory CD45RA+ cells. The V segment lost 8 bases and the J segment 11 bases; nucleotides outside the gene matches: 20. CDR1 SEHNR and CDR2 FQNEAQ come from the germline V gene (reference sequence). CDR3 length: 15 amino acids. Study results and caveats: Sequencing depth was expected to affect clonotype sharing among donors.

About this clone: Antigen: not known.

Some clones are missing from TCRdb's copy, which holds only in-frame ones; the method was immunoSEQ multiplex PCR. Of about 2.1 million clones listed, 93% were seen once; the top ten hold about 1.6%. This receptor was obtained from a man aged 18 to 29 in good health. Some clones in this sample may be carry-over from other donors' samples. The chain couples TRBV7-9 to TRBJ2-5, with 7 nucleotides matching TRBD1. Source material: naive CD8+ T cells from PBMCs. CDR3 DNA sequence: TGTGCCAGCTCATTCCCCTCGACAGGGAGAGATGAGCAGTACTTC. This gives the protein CASSFPSTGRDEQYF.